The clone carrying this T cell receptor (beta chain) is termed large. Its antigen remains unidentified. Trimming left V 4 bases short and J 4 bases short, with 20 bases between. CDR1 MDHEN and CDR2 SYDVKM come from the germline V gene. This CDR3 is 16 amino acids long. The sample originates from a study of immune heterogeneity within non-small cell lung tumors. The overall study: The composition of the tumors was several squamous cell carcinomas, fewer than 13 non-squamous carcinomas and 1 not otherwise specified. Findings of the study overall: Locally, T-cell clonality showed a moderate but significant correlation with tumor mutational burden measured at the same site (R approximately 0.32). Individual patients had largely distinct high-frequency T-cell receptor beta clonotypes. Recurrence of identical dominant CDR3 beta clonotypes was observed across tumor sites within a patient, alongside site-unique high-frequency clones.

Template input was genomic DNA from bulk tumor (about 600 ng per sample). Every primary tumor yielded several biopsies, spaced far apart, that were taken during surgery. Curative surgery was performed on patients who had untreated, newly diagnosed non-small cell lung cancer. Multiplex PCR employing 32 V and 13 J primers generated amplicons of the TCR beta CDR3. From the multiplex PCR reads, TCRdb called clonotypes with MiXCR, one entry per CDR3 protein. Of 15,000 to 20,000 distinct CDR3 sequences detected, over 25% appear once; the ten largest clones hold about 4.2%. This chain connects TRBV28 to TRBJ2-7; D perhaps matches TRBD1 (6 bases). This receptor was identified in a man aged 40-50 years with non-small cell lung cancer. Input material: lung tumor tissue. The CDR3 DNA follows: TGTGCCAGCAGTTCATGGACGGACAGCCTTATGTACGAGCAGTACTTC. This codes for CASSSWTDSLMYEQYF.